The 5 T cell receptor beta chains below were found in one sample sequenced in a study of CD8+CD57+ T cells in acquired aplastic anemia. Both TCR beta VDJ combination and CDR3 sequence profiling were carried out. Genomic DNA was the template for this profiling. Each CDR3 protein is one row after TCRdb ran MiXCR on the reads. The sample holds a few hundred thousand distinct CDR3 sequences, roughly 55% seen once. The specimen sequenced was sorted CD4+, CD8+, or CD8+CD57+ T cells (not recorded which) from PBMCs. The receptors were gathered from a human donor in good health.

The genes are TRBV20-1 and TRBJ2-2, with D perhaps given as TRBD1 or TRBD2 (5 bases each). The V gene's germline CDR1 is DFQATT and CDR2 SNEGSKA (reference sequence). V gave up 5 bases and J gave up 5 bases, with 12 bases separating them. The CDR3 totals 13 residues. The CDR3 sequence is CSAGTKSTGELFF. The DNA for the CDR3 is TGCAGTGCTGGGACGAAGAGTACCGGGGAGCTGTTTTTT.

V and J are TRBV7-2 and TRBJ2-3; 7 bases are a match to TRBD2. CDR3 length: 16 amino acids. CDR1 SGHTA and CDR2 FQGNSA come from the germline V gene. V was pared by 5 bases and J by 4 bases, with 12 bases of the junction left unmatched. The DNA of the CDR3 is TGTGCCAGCAGCCCAGGACTAGAAATTTTGGCAGATACGCAGTATTTT. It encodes CASSPGLEILADTQYF. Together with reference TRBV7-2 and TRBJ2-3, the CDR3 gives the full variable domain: GAGVSQSPSNKVTEKGKDVELRCDPISGHTALYWYRQSLGQGLEFLIYFQGNSAPDKSGLPSDRFSAERTGGSVSTLTIQRTQQEDSAVYLCASSPGLEILADTQYFGPGTRLTVL.

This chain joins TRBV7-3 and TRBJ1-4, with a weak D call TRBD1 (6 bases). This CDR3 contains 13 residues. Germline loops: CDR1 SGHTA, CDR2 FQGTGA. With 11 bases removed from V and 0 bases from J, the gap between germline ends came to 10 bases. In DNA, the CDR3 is TGTGCCGGGGGCGAAGCAACTAATGAAAAACTGTTTTTT. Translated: CAGGEATNEKLFF.

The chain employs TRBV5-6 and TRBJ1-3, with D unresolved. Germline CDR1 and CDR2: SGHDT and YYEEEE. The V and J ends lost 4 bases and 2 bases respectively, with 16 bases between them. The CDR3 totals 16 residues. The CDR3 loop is CASSPTSGSAGNTIYF. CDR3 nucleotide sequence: TGTGCCAGCAGCCCTACGTCAGGTAGCGCTGGAAACACCATATATTTT.

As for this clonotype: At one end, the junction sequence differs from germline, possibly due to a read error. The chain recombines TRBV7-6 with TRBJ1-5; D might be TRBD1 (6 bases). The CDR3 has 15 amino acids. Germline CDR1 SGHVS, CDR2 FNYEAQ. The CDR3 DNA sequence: TGTGCCTGCAGCTTAGAACAGGGTGGGGGTCAGCCCCAGCATTTT. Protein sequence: CACSLEQGGGQPQHF.